One and the same sample provided the 2 T cell receptor beta chains below, sequenced in a study of T-cell memory formation after mild COVID-19. TCRdb analysed the 5' RACE reads with MiXCR anew, one entry per CDR3 protein. The sample has about 400,000 distinct CDR3 sequences, roughly 18% seen once; the top ten hold about 22%. The sample was PBMCs or a T cell subset sorted from them (not recorded which). The receptor source for this set is a man between 18 and 35 years old who had mild COVID-19 (a few samples of this study predate the infection). Cell type and time point are not known.

CDR3 residues: CATTRGGTGELFF. The CDR3 bases are TGTGCCACGACCCGGGGCGGAACCGGGGAGCTGTTTTTT. The V gene is TRBV7-6, the J gene TRBJ2-2; the D gene could be TRBD1 or TRBD2 (5 bases each). V was cut by 10 bases and J by 5 bases, with 14 bases left in between. Germline CDR1 and CDR2: SGHVS and FNYEAQ. This CDR3 spans 13 amino acids. The variable domain in full, completed from reference TRBV7-6 and TRBJ2-2, reads GAGVSQSPRYKVTKRGQDVALRCDPISGHVSLYWYRQALGQGPEFLTYFNYEAQQDKSGLPNDRFSAERPEGSISTLTIQRTEQRDSAMYRCATTRGGTGELFFGEGSRLTVL.

The V and J genes are TRBV9 and TRBJ1-5; TRBD1 matches 9 bases. V shed 3 bases and J 7 bases; nucleotides not matched to a gene: 8. The CDR3 totals 15 residues. Germline V lookup: CDR1 SGDLS, CDR2 YYNGEE. CDR3 nucleotides: TGTGCCAGCAGCGCTGGACAGGGGAGCACCCAGCCCCAGCATTTT. Protein: CASSAGQGSTQPQHF.